The clone carrying this TCR beta chain was counted at least ten times. Its antigen is still unknown. Each patient was aged 18 to 65 and had newly diagnosed hyperthyroidism of under 2 months' duration. Patients showing uncontrolled infection, other autoimmune disease, pregnancy or lactation were ineligible. Clinical symptoms, serum thyroxine and TRAb, thyroid ultrasound and orbital computed tomography together formed the diagnostic basis. The source material, RNA transcripts, was used to amplify TCR beta CDR3 regions. RT-PCR in the first round (using the HTBI primer set) targeted the TCR CDR3. A single record per CDR3 protein comes from TCRdb applying MiXCR to the multiplex PCR reads. The repertoire holds around 520,000 distinct CDR3 sequences, with over 13% as singletons. This sample stems from a study of T cells in Graves' hyperthyroidism and ophthalmopathy. Study-level findings and limits: In the analysis, a 13 V-J model separated ophthalmopathy from stable hyperthyroidism.

The receptor was derived from a woman in her late teens or twenties with Graves' hyperthyroidism. Sequences were obtained from blood.

CDR3 protein: CASSPGGKGSSYNEQFF. CDR3 DNA sequence: TGTGCCAGCTCACCAGGGGGGAAAGGCAGCTCCTACAATGAGCAGTTCTTC. The genes are TRBV18 and TRBJ2-1, with a possible D match to TRBD2 (6 bases). Germline CDR1 KGHSH, CDR2 LQKENI. V shed 2 bases and J shed 0 bases, with 14 bases lying between them. CDR3 length: 17 residues.